This record concerns one TCR beta chain sequence. This specimen belongs to a study of blood T cell repertoires in COVID-19. Study as a whole: The United States, Italy and Spain provided the acute and convalescent COVID-19 samples. Nucleic acid was either cDNA or gDNA, and it came from T cells, B-cell-depleted T cells, or PBMCs.

Trimming cost V 7 bases and J 0 bases, with 13 bases left between them. This CDR3 spans 15 amino acids. Per germline, CDR1 LGHNT and CDR2 FRNRAP. In the original workflow: Reference gene primers were amplified, and this amplification served to estimate nucleated cell counts. Repertoires were generated with immunoSEQ multiplex PCR, while TCRdb's copy carries only in-frame clones and drops some. The V and J calls and clone size are taken from that table; D and trimming were inferred from the DNA. The sample carries around 270,000 clones, roughly 91% recorded once. This TCR was sampled from a man aged 35 to 55 with acute or convalescent COVID-19. The sample taken for sequencing was peripheral blood. This sequence joins TRBV12-5 and TRBJ1-5, with D possibly being TRBD1 (5 bases). This CDR3 reads CASAMGGNSNQPQHF. In DNA, the CDR3 is TGTGCTAGTGCTATGGGGGGGAATAGCAATCAGCCCCAGCATTTT.